Listed below are T cell receptor beta chains from one sample, sequenced in a study of T-cell memory formation after mild COVID-19. TCRdb ran MiXCR on the 5' RACE reads and lists one entry per CDR3 protein. Among a few hundred thousand distinct CDR3 sequences listed, more than 20% were seen once. Sequences were obtained from PBMCs or a T cell subset sorted from them (not recorded which). The receptors come from an adult woman who had mild COVID-19 (a few samples of this study predate the infection). Cell type and time point are not known. Each CDR3 is given with its conserved first and last residue. Each record gives: clone size, V gene, D gene, J gene, CDR3 DNA, CDR3 protein. A D gene is named only where the DNA matches it firmly. Not all rows give a size; the values are once, few, many and, for expanded clones, a class.

size: many
V: TRBV12-3/TRBV12-4
D: TRBD1
J: TRBJ2-1
DNA: TGTGCCAGCACCAGGGGGCAGATAAACAATGAGCAGTTCTTC
CDR3: CASTRGQINNEQFF

size: .
V: TRBV12-3/TRBV12-4
D: .
J: TRBJ2-2
DNA: TGTGCCTGGGGGGCGACAGGTTTCACCGGGGAGCTGTTTTTT
CDR3: CAWGATGFTGELFF

size: few
V: TRBV12-3/TRBV12-4
D: .
J: TRBJ1-1
DNA: TGTGCCAGCAATCCCACCGCTGGGATTCGGAACACTGAAGCTTTCTTT
CDR3: CASNPTAGIRNTEAFF

size: .
V: TRBV3-2
D: .
J: TRBJ2-7
DNA: TGTGCCAGCAGTCCGGGGGACGTTTACGAGCAGTACTTC
CDR3: CASSPGDVYEQYF

size: many
V: TRBV6-2/TRBV6-3
D: .
J: TRBJ2-7
DNA: TGTGCCAGCAGTTATTCGTTTGTCTGGAGGAGCTCCTACGAGCAGTACTTC
CDR3: CASSYSFVWRSSYEQYF

size: .
V: TRBV9
D: .
J: TRBJ2-5
DNA: TGTGCCAGCAGCGTATCAGGGGAGGAGACCCAGTACTTC
CDR3: CASSVSGEETQYF

size: few
V: TRBV4-1
D: .
J: TRBJ2-7
DNA: TGCGCCAGCAGCGATCGGTCCGTGTTCGAGCAGTACTTC
CDR3: CASSDRSVFEQYF

size: .
V: TRBV2
D: .
J: TRBJ1-1
DNA: TGTGCCAGCAGTGCACAGGGCTGGGAAGCTTTCTTT
CDR3: CASSAQGWEAFF

size: .
V: TRBV27
D: TRBD2
J: TRBJ2-5
DNA: TGTGCCAGCAGTTTATCTAGGACTAGCGGGTACCAAGAGACCCAGTACTTC
CDR3: CASSLSRTSGYQETQYF

size: few
V: TRBV18
D: .
J: TRBJ2-5
DNA: TGTGCCAGCTCACCGGACAGTTTTCTTCAAGAGACCCAGTACTTC
CDR3: CASSPDSFLQETQYF

size: few
V: TRBV5-1
D: TRBD1
J: TRBJ2-7
DNA: TGCGCCAGCAGCTTGGCCAAAGGGGGCAGCGAGCAGTACTTC
CDR3: CASSLAKGGSEQYF

size: .
V: TRBV27
D: TRBD1
J: TRBJ2-2
DNA: TGTGCCAGCAGTTTCGGGGCAGGGGGCAGGACCGGGGAGCTGTTTTTT
CDR3: CASSFGAGGRTGELFF

size: few
V: TRBV5-1
D: TRBD1
J: TRBJ2-3
DNA: TGCGCCAGCAGCTTGGTGGGACAGGGGGCTGGAGGCACAGATACGCAGTATTTT
CDR3: CASSLVGQGAGGTDTQYF

size: .
V: TRBV9
D: TRBD2
J: TRBJ2-5
DNA: TGTGCCAGCAGCCCCGGGGGGGCGTACCAAGAGACCCAGTACTTC
CDR3: CASSPGGAYQETQYF

size: many
V: TRBV29-1
D: TRBD1
J: TRBJ2-7
DNA: TGCAGCGCTGGGACAGACTCCTACGAGCAGTACTTC
CDR3: CSAGTDSYEQYF

size: few
V: TRBV3-1
D: TRBD1
J: TRBJ1-2
DNA: TGTGCCAGCAGCCAATCGGGACAGGGTTTCATCCACACCTTC
CDR3: CASSQSGQGFIHTF

size: .
V: TRBV7-9
D: TRBD2
J: TRBJ2-7
DNA: TGTGCCAGCAGCCCCCGGTCTAGCGGGAGACCTACCTACGAGCAGTACTTC
CDR3: CASSPRSSGRPTYEQYF